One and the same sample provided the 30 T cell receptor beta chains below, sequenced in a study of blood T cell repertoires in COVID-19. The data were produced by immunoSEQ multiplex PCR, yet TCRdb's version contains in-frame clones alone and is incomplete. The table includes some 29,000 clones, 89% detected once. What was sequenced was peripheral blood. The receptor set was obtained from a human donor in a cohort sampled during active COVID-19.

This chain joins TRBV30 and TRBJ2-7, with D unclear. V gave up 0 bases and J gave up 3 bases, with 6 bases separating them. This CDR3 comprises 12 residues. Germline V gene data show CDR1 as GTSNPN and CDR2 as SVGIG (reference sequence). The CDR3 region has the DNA TGTGCCTGGAGTGTACTTGGCTACGAGCAGTACTTC. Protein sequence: CAWSVLGYEQYF.

Written as DNA, the CDR3 is TGTGCCAGCAGCCAAGGGAAACAGCGGGGGAGTAACCAAGAGACCCAGTACTTC. Its translation: CASSQGKQRGSNQETQYF. The chain is built from TRBV3-1 (or the pseudogene TRBV3-2) and TRBJ2-5; 8 bases map to TRBD2. Trimming cost V 1 base and J 0 bases; bases outside gene matches: 10. Germline assignment: CDR1 LGHDT and CDR2 YNNKEL (reference sequence). The length of the CDR3 is 18 residues.

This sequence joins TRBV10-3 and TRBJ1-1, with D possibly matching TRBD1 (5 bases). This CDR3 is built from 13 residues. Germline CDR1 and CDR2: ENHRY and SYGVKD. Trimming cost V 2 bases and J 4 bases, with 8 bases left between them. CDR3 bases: TGTGCCATCAGTGAGGGGGCATCCACTGAAGCTTTCTTT. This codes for CAISEGASTEAFF.

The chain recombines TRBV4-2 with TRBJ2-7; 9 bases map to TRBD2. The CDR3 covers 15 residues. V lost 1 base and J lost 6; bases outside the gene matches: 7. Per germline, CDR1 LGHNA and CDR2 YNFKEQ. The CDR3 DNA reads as TGTGCCAGCAGCCAAGGGACTAGCGCCGGGGCCGAGCAGTACTTC. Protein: CASSQGTSAGAEQYF.

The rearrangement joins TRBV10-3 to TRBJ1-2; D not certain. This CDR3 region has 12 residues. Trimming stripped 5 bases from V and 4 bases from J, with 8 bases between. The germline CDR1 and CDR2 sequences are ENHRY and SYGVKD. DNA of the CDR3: TGTGCCATCAGTTTTGACACCTATGGCTACACCTTC. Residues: CAISFDTYGYTF.

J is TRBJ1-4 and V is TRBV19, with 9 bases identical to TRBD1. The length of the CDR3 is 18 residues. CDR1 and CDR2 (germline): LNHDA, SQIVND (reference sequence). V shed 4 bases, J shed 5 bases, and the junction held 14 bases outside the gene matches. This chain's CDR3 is CASSTSSGRGTGNEKLFF. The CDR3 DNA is TGTGCCAGTAGTACCTCCTCAGGAAGAGGGACAGGGAATGAAAAACTGTTTTTT.

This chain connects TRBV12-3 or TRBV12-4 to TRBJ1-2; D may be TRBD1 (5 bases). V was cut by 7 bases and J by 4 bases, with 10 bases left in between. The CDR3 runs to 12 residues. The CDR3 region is CASTRQTYGYTF. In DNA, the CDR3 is TGTGCCAGCACTCGACAGACCTATGGCTACACCTTC.

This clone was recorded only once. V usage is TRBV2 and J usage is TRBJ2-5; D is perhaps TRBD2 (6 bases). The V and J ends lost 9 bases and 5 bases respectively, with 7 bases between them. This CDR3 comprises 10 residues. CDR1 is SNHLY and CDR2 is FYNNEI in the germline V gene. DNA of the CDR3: TGTGCCAGAGGGAGGGAGACCCAGTACTTC. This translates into CARGRETQYF.

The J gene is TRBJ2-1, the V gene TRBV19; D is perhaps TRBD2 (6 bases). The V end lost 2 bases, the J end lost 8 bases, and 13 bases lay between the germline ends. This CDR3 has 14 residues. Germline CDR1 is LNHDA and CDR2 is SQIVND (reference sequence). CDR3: CASSIRTNRDEQFF. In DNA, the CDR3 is TGTGCCAGTAGTATACGGACTAATAGGGATGAGCAGTTCTTC.

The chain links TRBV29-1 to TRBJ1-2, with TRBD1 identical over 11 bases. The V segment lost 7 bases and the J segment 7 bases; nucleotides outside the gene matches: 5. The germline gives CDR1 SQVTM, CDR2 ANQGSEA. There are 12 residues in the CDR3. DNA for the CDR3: TGCAGCGCGGGACAGGGGGATGGTGGCTACACCTTC. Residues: CSAGQGDGGYTF. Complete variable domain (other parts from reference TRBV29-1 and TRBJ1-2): SAVISQKPSRDICQRGTSLTIQCQVDSQVTMMFWYRQQPGQSLTLIATANQGSEATYESGFVIDKFPISRPNLTFSTLTVSNMSPEDSSIYLCSAGQGDGGYTFGSGTRLTVV.

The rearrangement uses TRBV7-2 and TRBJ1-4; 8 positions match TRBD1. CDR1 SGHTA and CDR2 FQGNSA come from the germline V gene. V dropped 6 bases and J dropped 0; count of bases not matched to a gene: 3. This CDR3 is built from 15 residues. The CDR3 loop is CASRPQGATNEKLFF. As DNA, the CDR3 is TGTGCCAGCAGACCACAGGGGGCAACTAATGAAAAACTGTTTTTT.

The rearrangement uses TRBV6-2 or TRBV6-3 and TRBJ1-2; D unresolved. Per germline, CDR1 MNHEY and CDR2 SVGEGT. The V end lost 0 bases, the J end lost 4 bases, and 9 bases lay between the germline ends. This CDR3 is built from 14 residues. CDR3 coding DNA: TGTGCCAGCAGTTACTCGGCCGCTCCCTATGGCTACACCTTC. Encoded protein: CASSYSAAPYGYTF.

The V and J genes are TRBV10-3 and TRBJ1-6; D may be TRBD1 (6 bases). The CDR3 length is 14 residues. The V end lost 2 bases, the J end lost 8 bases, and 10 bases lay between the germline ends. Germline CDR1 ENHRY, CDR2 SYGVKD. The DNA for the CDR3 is TGTGCCATCAGTGAGACAGGGAGAGATTCACCCCTCCACTTT. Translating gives CAISETGRDSPLHF.

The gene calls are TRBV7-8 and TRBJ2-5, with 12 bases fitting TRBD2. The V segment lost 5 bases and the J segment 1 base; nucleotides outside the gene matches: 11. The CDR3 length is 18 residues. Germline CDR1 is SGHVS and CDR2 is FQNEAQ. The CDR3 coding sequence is TGTGCCAGCAGCCCCAGGACTAGCGGGACCTCCCTCCAAGAGACCCAGTACTTC. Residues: CASSPRTSGTSLQETQYF.

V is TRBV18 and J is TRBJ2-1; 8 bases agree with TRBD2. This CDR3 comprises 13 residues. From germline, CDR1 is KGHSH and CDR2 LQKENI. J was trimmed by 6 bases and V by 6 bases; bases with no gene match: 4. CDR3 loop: CASSSGGGNEQFF. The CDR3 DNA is TGTGCCAGCTCTTCCGGGGGGGGCAATGAGCAGTTCTTC.

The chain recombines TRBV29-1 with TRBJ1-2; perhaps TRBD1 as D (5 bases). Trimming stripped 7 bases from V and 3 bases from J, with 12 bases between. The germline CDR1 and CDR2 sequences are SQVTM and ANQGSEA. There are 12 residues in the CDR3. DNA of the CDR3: TGCAGCGCCTCGCGGGGGGACTATGGCTACACCTTC. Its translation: CSASRGDYGYTF.

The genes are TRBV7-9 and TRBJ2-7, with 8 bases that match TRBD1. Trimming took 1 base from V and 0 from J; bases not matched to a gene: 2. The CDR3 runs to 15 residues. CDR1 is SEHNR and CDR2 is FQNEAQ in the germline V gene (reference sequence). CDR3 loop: CASSLGQGSSYEQYF. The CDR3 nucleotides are TGTGCCAGCAGCTTAGGACAGGGGAGCTCCTACGAGCAGTACTTC.

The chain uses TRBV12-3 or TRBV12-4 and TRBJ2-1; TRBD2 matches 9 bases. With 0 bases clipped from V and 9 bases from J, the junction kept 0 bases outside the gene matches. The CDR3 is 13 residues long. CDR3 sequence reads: CASSLARGGEQFF. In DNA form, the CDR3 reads TGTGCCAGCAGTTTAGCGCGGGGGGGTGAGCAGTTCTTC.

The CDR3 protein is CSVPTSGGAITQYF. CDR3 sequence (DNA): TGCAGCGTTCCCACTAGCGGGGGGGCCATTACGCAGTATTTT. The V and J genes are TRBV29-1 and TRBJ2-3; 13 positions agree with TRBD2. With 5 bases clipped from V and 8 bases from J, the junction kept 7 bases outside the gene matches. The germline CDR1 and CDR2 sequences are SQVTM and ANQGSEA. The CDR3 length is 14 residues.

CDR3 nucleotide sequence: TGTGCCAGCAGTTACACAAACAGGGGGCGGATTTCACCCCTCCACTTT. It is translated as CASSYTNRGRISPLHF. The gene calls are TRBV6-5 and TRBJ1-6; 9 nucleotides align to TRBD1. The junction had 8 bases not matched to a gene; V was cut back by 2 bases and J by 9 bases. The germline V gene has CDR1 MNHEY and CDR2 SVGAGI. The CDR3 covers 16 residues.

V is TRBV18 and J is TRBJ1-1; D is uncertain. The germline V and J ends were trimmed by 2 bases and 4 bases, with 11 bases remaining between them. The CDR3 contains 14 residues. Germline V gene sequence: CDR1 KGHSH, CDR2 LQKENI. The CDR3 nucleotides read TGTGCCAGCTCACCAACGAACAGTGGCACTGAAGCTTTCTTT. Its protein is CASSPTNSGTEAFF.

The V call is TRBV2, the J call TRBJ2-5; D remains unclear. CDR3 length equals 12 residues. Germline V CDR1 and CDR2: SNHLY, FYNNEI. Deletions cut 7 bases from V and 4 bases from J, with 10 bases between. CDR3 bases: TGTGCCAGCATACCCCCGGGAGAGACCCAGTACTTC. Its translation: CASIPPGETQYF.

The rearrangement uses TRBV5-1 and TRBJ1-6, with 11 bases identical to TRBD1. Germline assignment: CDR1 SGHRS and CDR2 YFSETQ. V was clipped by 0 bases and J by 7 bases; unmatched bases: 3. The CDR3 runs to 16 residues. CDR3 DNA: TGCGCCAGCAGCTTGGAGAGGACAGGGGGCAATTCACCCCTCCACTTT. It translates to CASSLERTGGNSPLHF.

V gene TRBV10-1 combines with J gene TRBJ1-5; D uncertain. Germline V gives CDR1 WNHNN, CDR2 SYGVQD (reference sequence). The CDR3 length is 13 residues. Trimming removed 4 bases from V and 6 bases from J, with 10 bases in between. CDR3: CASSGAKTQPQHF. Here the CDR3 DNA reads TGCGCCAGCAGTGGGGCAAAGACTCAGCCCCAGCATTTT.

In nucleotides, the CDR3 is TGCGCCAGCAAGTTCTCGAGGAGATCCTACAATGAGCAGTTCTTC. Translated: CASKFSRRSYNEQFF. This chain joins TRBV10-1 and TRBJ2-1; D gene unclear. Trimming took off 7 bases at V and 1 base at J, with 14 bases between the two ends. The CDR3 consists of 15 residues. Germline CDR1 WNHNN, CDR2 SYGVQD (reference sequence).

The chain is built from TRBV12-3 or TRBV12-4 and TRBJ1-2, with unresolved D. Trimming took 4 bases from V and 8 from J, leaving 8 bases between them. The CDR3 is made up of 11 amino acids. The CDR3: CASSYEGGYTF. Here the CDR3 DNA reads TGTGCCAGCAGTTATGAGGGCGGCTACACCTTC.

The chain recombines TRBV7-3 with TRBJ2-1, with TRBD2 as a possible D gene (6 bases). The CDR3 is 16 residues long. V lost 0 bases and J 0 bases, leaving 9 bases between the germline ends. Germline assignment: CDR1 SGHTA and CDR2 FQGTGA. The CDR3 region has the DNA TGTGCCAGCAGCTTAACGGGGGGAAGCTCCTACAATGAGCAGTTCTTC. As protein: CASSLTGGSSYNEQFF.

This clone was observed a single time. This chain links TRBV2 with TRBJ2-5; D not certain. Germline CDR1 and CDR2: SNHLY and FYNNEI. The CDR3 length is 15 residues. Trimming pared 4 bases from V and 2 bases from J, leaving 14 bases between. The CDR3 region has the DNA TGTGCCAGCAGTGCAATTACCCGGTCTCAAGAGACCCAGTACTTC. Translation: CASSAITRSQETQYF.

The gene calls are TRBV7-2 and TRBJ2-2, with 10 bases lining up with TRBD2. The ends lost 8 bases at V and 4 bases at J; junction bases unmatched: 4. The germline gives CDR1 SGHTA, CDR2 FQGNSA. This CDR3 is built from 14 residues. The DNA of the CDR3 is TGTGCCAGCGAGCGGGGGGGCCCCACCGGGGAGCTGTTTTTT. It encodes CASERGGPTGELFF.

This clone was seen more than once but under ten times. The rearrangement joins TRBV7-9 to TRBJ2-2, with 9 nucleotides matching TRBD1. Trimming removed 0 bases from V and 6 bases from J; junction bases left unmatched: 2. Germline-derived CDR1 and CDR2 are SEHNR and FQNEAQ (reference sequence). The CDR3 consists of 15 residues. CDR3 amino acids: CASSLAGQGAGELFF. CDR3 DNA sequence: TGTGCCAGCAGCTTAGCGGGACAGGGTGCCGGGGAGCTGTTTTTT. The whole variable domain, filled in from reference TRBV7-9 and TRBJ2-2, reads DTGVSQNPRHKITKRGQNVTFRCDPISEHNRLYWYRQTLGQGPEFLTYFQNEAQLEKSRLLSDRFSAERPKGSFSTLEIQRTEQGDSAMYLCASSLAGQGAGELFFGEGSRLTVL.